This entry is about one TCR beta chain. Antigen unknown. All participating donors were Caucasian adults from Nashville, Tennessee. Sequencing used immunoSEQ multiplex PCR; TCRdb keeps in-frame clones, though not all of them. There are 850,000 to 1,200,000 clones in the sample; around 75% occur only once, and roughly 1.5% lies in the top ten. This entry belongs to a study of shared clonotypes between healthy human individuals. Regarding the study as a whole: Donor scarcity curtailed the genetic and exposure-history diversity represented herein. Compared with clonotypes that all four donors shared, non-shared clonotypes had lower generation probabilities. Larger estimated richness was generally recorded for naive subsets relative to memory subsets.

The CDR3 is made up of 13 amino acids. V lost 3 bases, J lost 0 bases, and 5 bases lay in between. Germline CDR1 and CDR2: SNHLY and FYNNEI. The chain combines TRBV2 with TRBJ1-1; no clear D. This TCR came from a man younger than 35 in good health. Material: memory CD4+ T cells sorted from blood. Specified subset: CD45RA-negative fraction. The CDR3 bases are TGTGCCAGCAGTGATGGAATGAACACTGAAGCTTTCTTT. Translating gives CASSDGMNTEAFF.